This entry features one TCR beta chain sequence. No cognate antigen has been identified for it. No base quality information exists; no much larger clone differs at one position. The CDR3 spans 13 residues, from the cysteine through the phenylalanine. Only CDR3 DNA remains: 39 bases, in frame from the first base. CDR1 and CDR2 are read off the germline V gene as MDHEN and SYDVKM. V loses 6 bases of germline sequence and J loses 7 bases, and the interval between the two ends is 15 bases. The immunoSEQ Assay, a bias-controlled multiplex PCR, was used to amplify TCRbeta CDR3 regions from genomic DNA. Concerning the study's data processing: Within the assay, amplification of reference gene primers was used to estimate how many nucleated cells each sample contained. To quantify the absolute abundance of each unique TCRbeta CDR3 rearrangement, sequence reads were collapsed and filtered. For each sample, productive Simpson clonality was calculated by taking the square root of Simpson's diversity index across productive rearrangements. Entries here come from immuneACCESS through TCRdb and include only in-frame sequences with V and J called. Some clones fail to appear in such tables; in the studies checked, an unresolved V gene covers under half of the shortfall, and the cause of the remainder is unknown. V, J and clone size are those of that table, while D and trimming were read from the DNA. Present in this sample are more than 100,000 clones, over 80% of which were seen just once. Of the sample, under 30% falls within the top ten clones.

Whole blood was collected in K2EDTA tubes by collaborating institutions according to the institutions' own protocols. Collaborator samples were shipped for TCRbeta analysis as frozen whole blood, isolated PBMCs, or DNA extracted from either sample type. The data were obtained in a study of blood T cell repertoires in COVID-19 (dated by TCRdb to the early 2020s). Study-level background: Samples from collaborators originated in the United States, Italy and Spain and spanned both the acute and convalescent phases of COVID-19. The prospective study material was composed of cDNA or gDNA derived from T cells, B-cell-depleted T cells, or PBMCs. Subjects who had been exposed to COVID-19, were actively infected with it, or had recovered from it provided the deeply sampled blood TCRbeta repertoires that made up the dataset. The repertoires were made available in a free public database intended to serve as a resource for research on the immune response to SARS-CoV-2. The samples were drawn from two sources: the first 160 participants of the ongoing ImmuneRACE study, and 1,254 subjects contributed by 6 global collaborators. A de-identified subject ID, COVID-19 status, age in years and sex were almost always included in the sample metadata. Where available, HLA class I and class II types were obtained from metadata supplied by the sample provider rather than from assay-based typing. Summary of the overall study and its limitations: The amount of clinical and demographic metadata varied by source and participant and was provided uncurated.

The sequence is built from TRBV28 and TRBJ1-1, with a weak D call of TRBD1 (5 bases match). The sample taken for sequencing was peripheral blood. The clonotype originates from a woman in her sixties or seventies with acute or convalescent COVID-19. This receptor has the CDR3 CASSPCRGCEAFF. The DNA is TGTGCCAGCAGCCCCTGTCGGGGGTGTGAAGCTTTCTTT.